The entry below describes one TCR beta chain. The data are from a study of T cell repertoires in cytomegalovirus infection. One entry per CDR3 protein, called by TCRdb with MiXCR from the reads. The sample lists 680,000 or so distinct CDR3 sequences, 35% to 45% occurring once. The CDR3 covers 15 residues. The trim removed 1 base at V and 7 bases at J, leaving 8 bases unmatched. Germline lookup yields CDR1 SGHRS and CDR2 YFSETQ. Sequencing was performed on PBMCs. The TCR comes from a human donor in good health (CMV status not recorded). Some clones in this sample may be carry-over from other donors' samples. The chain uses TRBV5-1 and TRBJ2-1; TRBD2 agrees at 7 bases. The CDR3 loop is CASSLSGIPRNEQFF. The CDR3 coding sequence is TGCGCCAGCAGCTTGAGCGGGATCCCACGGAATGAGCAGTTCTTC.